These 25 T cell receptor beta chains share one sample of origin, sequenced in a study of cytomegalovirus exposure and HLA in healthy donors. Clones were sequenced by immunoSEQ multiplex PCR, and TCRdb holds only the in-frame ones, with some missing. The repertoire holds some 90,000 clones, with approximately 90% as singletons. Source material: PBMCs. Source of these receptors: a woman aged 30 to 39 in good health and CMV-seronegative.

V usage is TRBV10-3 and J usage is TRBJ2-7; 9 bases agree with TRBD2. J gave up 5 bases and V 7 bases, and 6 bases lay outside the gene matches. The CDR3 has 13 residues. Germline-derived CDR1 and CDR2 are ENHRY and SYGVKD. The CDR3 DNA follows: TGTGCCATCAACCCGGGACTAGCCGACGAGCAGTACTTC. This codes for CAINPGLADEQYF.

V is TRBV15 and J is TRBJ2-3, with TRBD2 as a possible D gene (5 bases). Germline assignment: CDR1 LNHNV and CDR2 YYDKDF (reference sequence). This CDR3 spans 15 amino acids. The V gene lost 1 base and the J gene lost 8 bases, with 16 bases spanning the gap. In nucleotides, the CDR3 is TGTGCCACCAGCAGAGGGATAGCCGCGGGCGGTACGCAGTATTTT. It encodes CATSRGIAAGGTQYF.

The chain carries TRBV5-4 and TRBJ1-2; 7 bases agree with TRBD1. V was pared by 4 bases and J by 4 bases, with 10 bases of the junction left unmatched. The CDR3 extends over 15 amino acids. Germline V gene lookup returns CDR1 SGHNT and CDR2 YYREEE (reference sequence). This chain's CDR3 is CASSRATNRGYGYTF. As DNA, the CDR3 is TGTGCCAGCAGCCGCGCGACTAACAGGGGCTATGGCTACACCTTC.

The chain uses TRBV4-1 and TRBJ1-6, with D possibly TRBD1 on 6 matching bases. CDR1 and CDR2 (germline): MGHRA, YSYEKL. V was cut by 0 bases and J by 0 bases, with 6 bases left in between. The CDR3 is made up of 16 amino acids. This CDR3 is CASSQEGGSYNSPLHF. The DNA of the CDR3 is TGCGCCAGCAGCCAAGAAGGGGGCTCCTATAATTCACCCCTCCACTTT.

Only a few counts were recorded for this clone. CDR3 DNA sequence: TGTGCCAGCAGCCCCGCAGGGAACACTGAAGCTTTCTTT. Protein product: CASSPAGNTEAFF. The chain is built from TRBV11-2 and TRBJ1-1, with no clear D. The germline V gene encodes CDR1 SGHAT and CDR2 FQNNGV. The V end was cut by 5 bases, the J end by 1 base, with 8 bases between. The CDR3 spans 13 residues. Variable domain in full (rest from reference TRBV11-2 and TRBJ1-1): EAGVAQSPRYKIIEKRQSVAFWCNPISGHATLYWYQQILGQGPKLLIQFQNNGVVDDSQLPKDRFSAERLKGVDSTLKIQPAKLEDSAVYLCASSPAGNTEAFFGQGTRLTVV.

This clone was counted a few times. In DNA form, the CDR3 reads TGTGCCAGCTCACACGGACAGGGGGGAGAGACCCAGTACTTC. Protein product: CASSHGQGGETQYF. The rearrangement uses TRBV18 and TRBJ2-5, with TRBD1 matching over 10 bases. The CDR3 has 14 amino acids. Germline V lookup: CDR1 KGHSH, CDR2 LQKENI. Losses at the gene ends were 4 bases for V and 4 bases for J; bases not matched to a gene: 3. Filled out from reference TRBV18 and TRBJ2-5, the complete variable domain reads NAGVMQNPRHLVRRRGQEARLRCSPMKGHSHVYWYRQLPEEGLKFMVYLQKENIIDESGMPKERFSAEFPKEGPSILRIQQVVRGDSAAYFCASSHGQGGETQYFGPGTRLLVL.

The chain couples TRBV18 to TRBJ2-2; D gene ambiguous. The CDR3 length is 14 residues. The germline gives CDR1 KGHSH, CDR2 LQKENI. V dropped 2 bases and J dropped 1 base, with 5 bases sitting between them. The CDR3 region is CASSPAGNTGELFF. As DNA, the CDR3 is TGTGCCAGCTCACCAGCAGGGAACACCGGGGAGCTGTTTTTT.

CDR3 in amino acids: CASSLGGQGGSEAFF. The CDR3 region has the DNA TGTGCCAGCAGTTTGGGGGGACAGGGGGGATCTGAAGCTTTCTTT. This chain uses TRBV6-5 with TRBJ1-1; 11 positions agree with TRBD1. Trimming cost V 4 bases and J 6 bases; bases outside gene matches: 7. The germline CDR1 and CDR2 sequences are MNHEY and SVGAGI. This CDR3 spans 15 amino acids.

This chain links TRBV7-2 with TRBJ2-7; 10 positions agree with TRBD1. V was clipped by 5 bases and J by 1 base; unmatched bases: 14. This CDR3 is 18 amino acids long. Germline loops: CDR1 SGHTA, CDR2 FQGNSA. In nucleotides, the CDR3 is TGTGCCAGCAGCCTAAAGCGGGACAGGGGACACGCATCCTACGAGCAGTACTTC. Amino acid sequence: CASSLKRDRGHASYEQYF.

The chain links TRBV18 to TRBJ2-5, with D possibly matching TRBD1 (7 bases). V lost 2 bases and J lost 10, with 11 bases in between. The CDR3 has 12 amino acids. CDR1 and CDR2 from the germline V gene are KGHSH and LQKENI. The CDR3 spells CASSPTGEVQYF. As DNA, the CDR3 is TGTGCCAGCTCACCAACAGGGGAGGTCCAGTACTTC.

This clone has just one count. The J gene is TRBJ2-7, the V gene TRBV28; D is uncertain. This CDR3 contains 17 residues. V gave up 4 bases and J gave up 3 bases, with 22 bases separating them. The germline V gene has CDR1 MDHEN and CDR2 SYDVKM. DNA for the CDR3: TGTGCCAGCAGTTCGATCACTCGAGTCGAAACGGGCTACGAGCAGTACTTC. Translating it yields CASSSITRVETGYEQYF.

CDR3 in amino acids: CASSLSGGLGNIQYF. The CDR3 DNA is TGTGCCAGCAGTTTAAGTGGAGGCCTCGGAAACATTCAGTACTTC. J is TRBJ2-4 and V is TRBV27, with D perhaps matching TRBD2 (5 bases). This CDR3 region has 15 residues. Trimming took off 2 bases at V and 6 bases at J, with 14 bases between the two ends. CDR1 is MNHEY and CDR2 is SMNVEV in the germline V gene (reference sequence).

The chain recombines TRBV14 with TRBJ2-7; a weak D match, TRBD1 (5 bases). CDR1 and CDR2 from the germline V gene are SGHDN and FVKESK. The length of the CDR3 is 13 residues. Trimming removed 2 bases from V and 5 bases from J, with 10 bases in between. CDR3 sequence (DNA): TGTGCCAGCAGCCAACGCAGGGTCCACGAGCAGTACTTC. Its protein is CASSQRRVHEQYF.

The chain joins TRBV9 to TRBJ2-2, with a tentative D call TRBD2 (6 bases). The CDR3 is 17 residues long. Germline V CDR1 and CDR2: SGDLS, YYNGEE. V shed 0 bases and J shed 8 bases, with 20 bases lying between them. The CDR3 region has the DNA TGTGCCAGCAGCGTAGCCCCCGGGGGTGAGCTGGGTGGGGAGCTGTTTTTT. Translating it yields CASSVAPGGELGGELFF.

The rearrangement links TRBV10-3 to TRBJ1-2; 7 bases are shared with TRBD1. The CDR3 is 14 amino acids. Germline V gene lookup returns CDR1 ENHRY and CDR2 SYGVKD. The V gene end was trimmed by 2 bases and the J gene end by 5 bases; junction bases not matched to a gene: 5. The CDR3 coding sequence is TGTGCCATCAGTGAGCGAGAACAGGGGTATGGCTACACCTTC. This sequence encodes CAISEREQGYGYTF.

The chain uses TRBV6-6 and TRBJ2-5, with D perhaps TRBD1 (6 bases). The CDR3 is made up of 13 amino acids. Germline V gene data show CDR1 as MNHNY and CDR2 as SVGAGI (reference sequence). Deletions cut 7 bases from V and 5 bases from J, with 14 bases between. In nucleotides, the CDR3 is TGTGCCAGCACCTCGGACAGCCACGAGACCCAGTACTTC. Amino acids: CASTSDSHETQYF.

The chain employs TRBV25-1 and TRBJ1-2; D not certain. V lost 5 bases to trimming and J lost 4 bases, with 8 bases between them. CDR3 length equals 12 residues. CDR1 and CDR2 (germline): MGHDK, SYGVNS. Here the CDR3 DNA reads TGTGCCAGCAGTCCGGGAGCCTATGGCTACACCTTC. As protein: CASSPGAYGYTF.

The chain links TRBV29-1 to TRBJ1-2; the match to TRBD1 covers 9 bases. This CDR3 spans 13 amino acids. J lost 3 bases, V lost 5 bases, and 4 bases had no gene match. Per germline, CDR1 SQVTM and CDR2 ANQGSEA. CDR3 nucleotides: TGCAGCGTTAGAACAGGGGGCTACTATGGCTACACCTTC. Translating it yields CSVRTGGYYGYTF.

The chain has TRBV15 and TRBJ1-2; TRBD1 matches at 8 bases. Germline CDR1 is LNHNV and CDR2 is YYDKDF (reference sequence). After removal of 3 bases from V and 3 bases from J, the junction contained 0 bases not matched to a gene. The CDR3 has 13 residues. The CDR3 protein is CATSRDRDYGYTF. CDR3 DNA sequence: TGTGCCACCAGCAGGGACAGGGACTATGGCTACACCTTC. The full variable domain, with the rest looked up from reference TRBV15 and TRBJ1-2, is DAMVIQNPRYQVTQFGKPVTLSCSQTLNHNVMYWYQQKSSQAPKLLFHYYDKDFNNEADTPDNFQSRRPNTSFCFLDIRSPGLGDTAMYLCATSRDRDYGYTFGSGTRLTVV.

The chain employs TRBV19 and TRBJ1-2, with D uncertain. This CDR3 comprises 16 residues. The ends were cut back, 7 bases at V and 0 bases at J, with 18 bases in the middle. Germline V gene data show CDR1 as LNHDA and CDR2 as SQIVND (reference sequence). As DNA, the CDR3 is TGTGCCAGTACCTCCCCGGGGTCAGCATCTAACTATGGCTACACCTTC. Translating gives CASTSPGSASNYGYTF. Variable domain in full (rest from reference TRBV19 and TRBJ1-2): DGGITQSPKYLFRKEGQNVTLSCEQNLNHDAMYWYRQDPGQGLRLIYYSQIVNDFQKGDIAEGYSVSREKKESFPLTVTSAQKNPTAFYLCASTSPGSASNYGYTFGSGTRLTVV.

This clone came up a few times. The chain combines TRBV14 with TRBJ2-7; TRBD2 might be the D (7 bases). In germline, CDR1 is SGHDN, CDR2 FVKESK. Trimming removed 0 bases from V and 5 bases from J, with 14 bases in between. The CDR3 spans 15 residues. CDR3 amino acids: CASSQDAGEGNEQYF. The CDR3, as DNA: TGTGCCAGCAGCCAAGACGCAGGGGAGGGCAACGAGCAGTACTTC.

The chain combines TRBV10-3 with TRBJ2-3; 7 nucleotides line up with TRBD2. Looked up from germline, CDR1 is ENHRY and CDR2 is SYGVKD. The CDR3 is 16 amino acids. J lost 2 bases, V lost 5 bases, and 10 bases had no gene match. Here the CDR3 DNA reads TGTGCCATCAGTATTTTGGGCGGGAGATCCACAGATACGCAGTATTTT. This encodes CAISILGGRSTDTQYF.

The V and J genes are TRBV13 and TRBJ2-3, with 7 bases that match TRBD1. Germline loops: CDR1 PRHDT, CDR2 FYEKMQ (reference sequence). The CDR3 is made up of 15 amino acids. With V trimmed by 6 bases and J by 4 bases, 10 bases remained unmatched. This CDR3 is CASSPGWTGADTQYF. Written as DNA, the CDR3 is TGTGCCAGCAGTCCCGGGTGGACAGGCGCAGATACGCAGTATTTT.

The V gene is TRBV7-3, the J gene TRBJ2-3, with 11 bases that match TRBD2. The CDR3 totals 16 residues. The V gene's germline CDR1 is SGHTA and CDR2 FQGTGA. J lost 2 bases, V lost 0 bases, and 1 base had no gene match. The CDR3 DNA sequence: TGTGCCAGCAGCTTAACACTAGCGGGGGACACAGATACGCAGTATTTT. Its protein is CASSLTLAGDTDTQYF.

This rearrangement joins TRBV9 to TRBJ1-2; D is unclear. Germline CDR1 and CDR2: SGDLS and YYNGEE. The CDR3 consists of 12 residues. The V end was cut by 0 bases, the J end by 7 bases, with 7 bases between. The CDR3 sequence: CASSVGRGGYTF. For the CDR3, the DNA is TGTGCCAGCAGCGTAGGGCGGGGTGGCTACACCTTC.